This TCR beta chain was documented in a study of T cell responses to AZD1222 COVID-19 vaccine. V gave up 7 bases and J gave up 7 bases, with 13 bases separating them. CDR3 length equals 12 residues. Per the germline V gene, CDR1 is SNHLY and CDR2 is FYNNEI. The repertoire was sequenced with immunoSEQ multiplex PCR; TCRdb's copy has only in-frame clones and lacks some. The sample shows about 150,000 clones, over 90% of them seen only once. This specimen consisted of peripheral blood, obtained 28 days after the second AZD1222 dose. The TCR sequence derives from an adult who received the AZD1222 COVID-19 vaccine. V gene TRBV2 combines with J gene TRBJ1-1; D not resolved. DNA of the CDR3: TGTGCCAGCAAATCTTCCGTAGATGAAGCTTTCTTT. It yields the protein CASKSSVDEAFF.